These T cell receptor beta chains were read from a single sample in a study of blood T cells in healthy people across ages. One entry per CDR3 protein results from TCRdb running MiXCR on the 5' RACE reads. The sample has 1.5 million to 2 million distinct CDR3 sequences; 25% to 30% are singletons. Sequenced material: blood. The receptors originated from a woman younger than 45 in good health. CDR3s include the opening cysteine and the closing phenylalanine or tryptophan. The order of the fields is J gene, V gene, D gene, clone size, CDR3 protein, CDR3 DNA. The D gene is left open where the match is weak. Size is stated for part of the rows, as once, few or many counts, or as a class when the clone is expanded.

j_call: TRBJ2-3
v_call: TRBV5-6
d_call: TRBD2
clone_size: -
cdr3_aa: CASSSTGTSFPDTQYF
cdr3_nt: TGTGCCAGCAGCTCCACCGGGACTAGTTTCCCAGATACGCAGTATTTT

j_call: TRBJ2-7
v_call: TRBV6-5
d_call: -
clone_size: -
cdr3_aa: CASSYSSSDLHYEQYF
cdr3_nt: TGTGCCAGCAGTTACTCGTCTAGCGATTTACATTACGAGCAGTACTTC

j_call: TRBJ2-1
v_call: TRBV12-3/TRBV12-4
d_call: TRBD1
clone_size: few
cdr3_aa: CASRWGQSYNEQFF
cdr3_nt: TGTGCCAGCAGGTGGGGACAGTCCTACAATGAGCAGTTCTTC

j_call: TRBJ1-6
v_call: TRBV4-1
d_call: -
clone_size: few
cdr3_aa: CASSQDSGGNSPLHF
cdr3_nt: TGCGCCAGCAGCCAAGATTCCGGTGGGAATTCACCCCTCCACTTT

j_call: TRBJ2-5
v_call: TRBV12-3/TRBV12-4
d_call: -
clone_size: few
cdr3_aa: CASGLDGSGGTQYF
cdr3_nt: TGTGCCAGCGGCCTTGACGGGTCCGGTGGGACCCAGTACTTC

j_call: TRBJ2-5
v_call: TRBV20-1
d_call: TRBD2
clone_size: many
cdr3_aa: CSAVALADQETQYF
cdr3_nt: TGCAGTGCTGTTGCACTAGCGGACCAAGAGACCCAGTACTTC

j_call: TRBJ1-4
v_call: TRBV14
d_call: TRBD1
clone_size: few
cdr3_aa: CASSQGTTGGNEKLFF
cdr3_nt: TGTGCCAGCAGCCAGGGGACCACAGGGGGGAATGAAAAACTGTTTTTT

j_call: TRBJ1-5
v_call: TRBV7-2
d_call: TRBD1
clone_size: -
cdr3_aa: CASSPRQGNLGRQPQHF
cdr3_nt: TGTGCCAGCAGCCCACGACAGGGGAATTTAGGGCGGCAGCCCCAGCATTTT

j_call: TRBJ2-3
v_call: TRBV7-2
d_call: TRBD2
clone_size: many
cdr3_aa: CASSLAASGSVADTQYF
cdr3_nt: TGTGCCAGCAGCTTAGCGGCTAGCGGGAGTGTAGCAGATACGCAGTATTTT

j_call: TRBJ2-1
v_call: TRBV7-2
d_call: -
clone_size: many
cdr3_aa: CASSLDGNSYNEQFF
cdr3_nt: TGCGCCAGCAGTCTGGACGGGAACTCCTACAATGAGCAGTTCTTC

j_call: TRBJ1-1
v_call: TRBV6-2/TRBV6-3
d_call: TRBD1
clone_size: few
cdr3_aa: CASRGQERGWTEAFF
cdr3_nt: TGTGCCAGCAGGGGACAGGAAAGGGGGTGGACTGAAGCTTTCTTT

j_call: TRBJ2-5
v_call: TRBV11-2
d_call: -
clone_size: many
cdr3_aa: CASSLRGTLQETQYF
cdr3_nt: TGTGCCAGCAGCCTACGAGGGACTCTTCAAGAGACCCAGTACTTC

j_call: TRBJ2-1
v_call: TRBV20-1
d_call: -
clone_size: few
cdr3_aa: CSARESGVNEQFF
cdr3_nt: TGCAGTGCTAGAGAGTCGGGGGTCAATGAGCAGTTCTTC

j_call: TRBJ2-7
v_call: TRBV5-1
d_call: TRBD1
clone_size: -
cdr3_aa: CASTSGQTSEQYF
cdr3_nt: TGCGCCAGCACCTCGGGACAGACCTCCGAGCAGTACTTC

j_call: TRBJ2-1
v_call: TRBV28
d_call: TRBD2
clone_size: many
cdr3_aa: CASNERGSSYNEQFF
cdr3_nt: TGTGCCAGCAACGAGCGGGGGAGCTCCTACAATGAGCAGTTCTTC

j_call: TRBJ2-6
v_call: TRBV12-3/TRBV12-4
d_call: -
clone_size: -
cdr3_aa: CASSLDPGGANVLTF
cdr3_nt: TGTGCCAGCAGTTTAGACCCCGGGGGGGCCAACGTCCTGACTTTC

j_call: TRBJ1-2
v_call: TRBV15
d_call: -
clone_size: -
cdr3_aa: CATSRDLQAGYGYTF
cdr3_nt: TGTGCCACCAGCAGAGATCTCCAGGCCGGCTATGGCTACACCTTC

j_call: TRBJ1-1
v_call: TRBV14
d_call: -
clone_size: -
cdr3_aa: CASSQESTAEAFF
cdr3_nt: TGTGCCAGCAGCCAAGAGTCGACAGCCGAAGCTTTCTTT

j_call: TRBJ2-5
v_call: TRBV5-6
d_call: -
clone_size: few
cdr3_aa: CASSSDAGKTQYF
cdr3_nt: TGTGCCAGCAGCTCGGACGCGGGAAAGACCCAGTACTTC

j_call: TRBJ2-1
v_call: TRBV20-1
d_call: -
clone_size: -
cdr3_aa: CSARGRRLDNEQFF
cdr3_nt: TGCAGTGCTAGAGGTAGGAGGTTGGACAATGAGCAGTTCTTC

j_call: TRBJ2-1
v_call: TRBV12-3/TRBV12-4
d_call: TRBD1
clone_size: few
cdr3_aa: CASRLTGTGGNEQFF
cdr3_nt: TGTGCCAGCAGGCTTACCGGGACAGGGGGGAATGAGCAGTTCTTC